This TCR beta chain came from a study of T cells in narcolepsy. Overall study findings and caveats: Comparing one patient's CSF and blood CD4+ clonotypes highlighted HCRT- and TRIB2-specific autoreactive clonotypes. In some patient and control memory CD4+ samples, autoreactive clones were absent.

This table comes from immunoSEQ multiplex PCR, and its TCRdb copy is limited to in-frame clones, with some not included. Here the sample spans about 32,000 clones, almost 80% being singletons. As to this clone: Its antigen is undetermined.

Germline V CDR1 and CDR2: SGDLS, YYNGEE. The CDR3 length is 11 residues. V lost 4 bases, J lost 6 bases, and 8 bases lay in between. The sample consisted of memory (CD45RA-) CD4+ T cells from blood. The genes are TRBV9 and TRBJ2-7; no clear D gene. The TCR sequence derives from a human donor in good health. CDR3 sequence: CASSPGSEQYF. The CDR3 nucleotides read TGTGCCAGCAGCCCAGGATCCGAGCAGTACTTC.